Presented here are 31 T cell receptor beta chains from one specimen sequenced in a study of molecular identifiers for immune sequencing clone quantification. One entry per CDR3 protein, called by TCRdb with MiXCR from the PCR reads. The sample consists of about 640,000 distinct CDR3 sequences, 20% of them appearing once. Sequenced input: naive CD8+ T cells from blood, with Jurkat cell RNA spiked in. As to subset: FACS-sorted CD8+CD4-CCR7+CD45RA+ naive T cells. The receptors derive from a human donor in good health. Some libraries in this study had Jurkat cell RNA spiked in.

This clonotype appeared many times. The V call is TRBV24-1, the J call TRBJ1-5, with D uncertain. Germline CDR1 reads KGHDR; CDR2 reads SFDVKD. Trimming shortened V by 0 bases and J by 1 base, and 3 bases separated the two germline ends. The CDR3 has 14 residues. The CDR3 sequence is CATSDLESNQPQHF. The CDR3, as DNA: TGTGCCACCAGTGATTTGGAGAGCAATCAGCCCCAGCATTTT.

This clonotype was counted at least ten times. V is TRBV6-5 and J is TRBJ1-1; D perhaps matches TRBD1 (5 bases). The CDR3 runs to 15 residues. The germline V gene has CDR1 MNHEY and CDR2 SVGAGI. Trimming shortened V by 2 bases and J by 5 bases, and 15 bases separated the two germline ends. The CDR3: CASSYPSGSRTEAFF. The CDR3 DNA sequence: TGTGCCAGCAGTTACCCGTCAGGGTCGAGGACTGAAGCTTTCTTT.

This clonotype has a count of ten or more. This chain uses TRBV19 with TRBJ2-7; 8 bases fit TRBD1. The germline V gene encodes CDR1 LNHDA and CDR2 SQIVND (reference sequence). V trimming: 5 bases; J trimming: 1 base; junction bases outside the gene matches: 7. This CDR3 has 15 amino acids. DNA of the CDR3: TGTGCCAGTAGTTATGGGACAGGAAGATCCTACGAGCAGTACTTC. Translating it yields CASSYGTGRSYEQYF.

This clonotype was counted ten times or more. The chain links TRBV5-7 to TRBJ1-5; possibly TRBD1 for D (5 bases). TRBV5-7 has ORF status, its function being uncertain. This CDR3 spans 17 amino acids. Trimming stripped 0 bases from V and 3 bases from J, with 16 bases between. DNA for the CDR3: TGTGCCAGCAGCTTGGAAGGGGAAGTCGACTTCAATCAGCCCCAGCATTTT. It yields the protein CASSLEGEVDFNQPQHF.

The chain uses TRBV6-1 and TRBJ2-3; TRBD2 is a possible D gene (5 bases). The V end lost 5 bases, the J end lost 4 bases, and 13 bases lay between the germline ends. The V gene's germline CDR1 is MNHNS and CDR2 SASEGT. The CDR3 runs 14 residues. The CDR3 DNA is TGTGCCAGCAGTCGCGGGTTTAGCGCAGATACGCAGTATTTT. Translation gives CASSRGFSADTQYF.

Many counts were recorded for this clonotype. The chain has TRBV30 and TRBJ2-1; D unclear. The germline V and J ends were trimmed by 2 bases and 4 bases, with 6 bases remaining between them. In germline, CDR1 is GTSNPN, CDR2 SVGIG (reference sequence). CDR3 length equals 12 residues. The CDR3 region has the DNA TGTGCCTGGAGTTCGACTTACAATGAGCAGTTCTTC. Amino acid sequence: CAWSSTYNEQFF.

As for this clonotype: A much larger clone lies a single base off, so this may be a read error. The chain has TRBV5-5 and TRBJ2-3; 8 positions agree with TRBD1. Germline CDR1 and CDR2: SGHKS and YYEKEE (reference sequence). With V trimmed by 0 bases and J by 3 bases, 9 bases remained unmatched. This CDR3 is 17 amino acids long. CDR3 bases: TGTGCCAGCAGCTTGGAGTCAGGGGGCAGGTTAACAGATACGCAGTATTTT. Its protein product is CASSLESGGRLTDTQYF.

This clonotype was detected only a few times. The chain couples TRBV19 to TRBJ1-5; 7 bases agree with TRBD1. The germline V gene encodes CDR1 LNHDA and CDR2 SQIVND (reference sequence). CDR3 length: 16 residues. V trimming: 7 bases; J trimming: 3 bases; junction bases outside the gene matches: 12. CDR3 protein: CASKIQGGIHNQPQHF. In DNA form, the CDR3 reads TGTGCCAGTAAGATTCAGGGGGGGATTCACAATCAGCCCCAGCATTTT.

This clonotype was detected many times. The rearrangement uses TRBV7-9 and TRBJ2-1; D perhaps matches TRBD1 (6 bases). V lost 7 bases and J lost 6, with 10 bases in between. Germline CDR1 and CDR2: SEHNR and FQNEAQ (reference sequence). The CDR3 spans 12 residues. CDR3 protein: CASTRTVNEQFF. The CDR3 DNA reads as TGTGCCAGCACCAGGACAGTCAATGAGCAGTTCTTC.

The sample holds many counts of this clonotype. This chain connects TRBV20-1 to TRBJ2-7; a weak D match, TRBD2 (5 bases). V was clipped by 0 bases and J by 5 bases, with 8 bases between them. Germline loops: CDR1 DFQATT, CDR2 SNEGSKA (reference sequence). The CDR3 has 12 amino acids. CDR3: CSARDRGDEQYF. The CDR3 DNA reads TGCAGTGCTAGAGATCGGGGTGACGAGCAGTACTTC.

In this sample, this clonotype turned up many times. The J gene is TRBJ2-2, the V gene TRBV2; 11 nucleotides line up with TRBD2. Germline V gene sequence: CDR1 SNHLY, CDR2 FYNNEI. The ends lost 6 bases at V and 4 bases at J; junction bases unmatched: 4. This CDR3 has 15 amino acids. The CDR3 here is CASSPGTSGTGELFF. CDR3 bases: TGTGCCAGCAGCCCCGGGACTAGCGGCACCGGGGAGCTGTTTTTT.

This rearrangement joins TRBV5-5 to TRBJ2-3; 10 bases map to TRBD2. The CDR3 is made up of 18 amino acids. The J segment lost 3 bases and the V segment lost 1 base, leaving 11 bases of the junction unmatched. From germline, CDR1 is SGHKS and CDR2 YYEKEE (reference sequence). CDR3 in amino acids: CASSLPLGVAGGTDTQYF. The CDR3 coding sequence is TGTGCCAGCAGCTTGCCCTTAGGGGTAGCGGGAGGTACAGATACGCAGTATTTT. Based on the CDR3 plus reference TRBV5-5 and TRBJ2-3, the full variable domain is DAGVTQSPTHLIKTRGQQVTLRCSPISGHKSVSWYQQVLGQGPQFIFQYYEKEERGRGNFPDRFSARQFPNYSSELNVNALLLGDSALYLCASSLPLGVAGGTDTQYFGPGTRLTVL.

The chain links TRBV5-3 to TRBJ1-4; possibly TRBD1 for D (6 bases). TRBV5-3 is an ORF, and what it does is uncertain. Trimming pared 4 bases from V and 8 bases from J, leaving 24 bases between. The CDR3 sequence is 17 residues long. For the CDR3, the DNA is TGTGCCAGAAGCCGCACCATCCACAGGGTAGGATTCGAAAAACTGTTTTTT. Encoded protein: CARSRTIHRVGFEKLFF.

This clonotype was detected many times. The rearrangement joins TRBV6-6 to TRBJ2-3; 15 nucleotides align to TRBD2. The CDR3 contains 17 residues. Germline values: CDR1 MNHNY, CDR2 SVGAGI (reference sequence). J lost 0 bases, V lost 6 bases, and 4 bases had no gene match. CDR3: CASSGTSGRMSTDTQYF. CDR3 coding DNA: TGTGCCAGCAGCGGGACTAGCGGGAGGATGAGCACAGATACGCAGTATTTT.

Only one count was recorded for this clonotype. The chain couples TRBV20-1 to TRBJ2-5; TRBD2 agrees at 7 bases. V lost 3 bases, J lost 5 bases, and 9 bases stayed unmatched. The CDR3 runs 14 residues. Germline loops: CDR1 DFQATT, CDR2 SNEGSKA (reference sequence). For the CDR3, the DNA is TGCAGTGCTAGTTTAGGACGGGGGGTGGAGACCCAGTACTTC. This encodes CSASLGRGVETQYF.

This clonotype has at least ten counts. This chain connects TRBV5-1 to TRBJ2-7; D is unresolved. V gave up 0 bases and J gave up 6 bases, with 7 bases separating them. CDR3 size: 12 residues. Germline-derived CDR1 and CDR2 are SGHRS and YFSETQ. The CDR3 DNA reads as TGCGCCAGCAGCTTGGACGAAAGCGAGCAGTACTTC. Its protein product is CASSLDESEQYF. Supplemented by reference TRBV5-1 and TRBJ2-7, the full variable domain reads KAGVTQTPRYLIKTRGQQVTLSCSPISGHRSVSWYQQTPGQGLQFLFEYFSETQRNKGNFPGRFSGRQFSNSRSEMNVSTLELGDSALYLCASSLDESEQYFGPGTRLTVT.

This clonotype was seen repeatedly, ten times or more. The chain has TRBV6-5 and TRBJ2-1, with D possibly matching TRBD2 (6 bases). Germline loops: CDR1 MNHEY, CDR2 SVGAGI. Trimming took off 2 bases at V and 6 bases at J, with 11 bases between the two ends. This CDR3 spans 14 amino acids. The CDR3 DNA follows: TGTGCCAGCAGTTACGGTGGTAGCGGCAATGAGCAGTTCTTC. The encoded protein is CASSYGGSGNEQFF.

This clonotype was counted at least ten times. This chain uses TRBV6-2 or TRBV6-3 with TRBJ2-5; possibly TRBD1 or TRBD2 for D (5 bases each). Germline CDR1 and CDR2: MNHEY and SVGEGT. CDR3 size: 15 residues. Trimming took 5 bases from V and 2 from J, leaving 15 bases between them. The CDR3: CASSPLRDQQETQYF. The DNA for the CDR3 is TGTGCCAGCAGTCCTCTAAGGGACCAACAAGAGACCCAGTACTTC.

The chain has TRBV7-9 and TRBJ2-5; D uncertain. The germline V gene encodes CDR1 SEHNR and CDR2 FQNEAQ (reference sequence). The V gene lost 3 bases and the J gene lost 4 bases, with 18 bases spanning the gap. This CDR3 has 16 residues. In DNA form, the CDR3 reads TGTGCCAGCAGCTTCCCTGGGTCAGAATTCCGAGAGACCCAGTACTTC. Its translation: CASSFPGSEFRETQYF. Full variable domain (outside the CDR3, taken from reference TRBV7-9 and TRBJ2-5): DTGVSQNPRHKITKRGQNVTFRCDPISEHNRLYWYRQTLGQGPEFLTYFQNEAQLEKSRLLSDRFSAERPKGSFSTLEIQRTEQGDSAMYLCASSFPGSEFRETQYFGPGTRLLVL.

To note about this clonotype: This may come from a read error, since a much larger clone is one base off. The rearrangement uses TRBV7-6 and TRBJ2-1, with TRBD1 matching over 7 bases. The CDR3 extends over 15 amino acids. V gave up 4 bases and J gave up 2 bases; unmatched junction bases: 5. In germline, CDR1 is SGHVS, CDR2 FNYEAQ. CDR3 loop: CASSSVGGPYNEQFF. In DNA form, the CDR3 reads TGTGCCAGCAGCTCAGTAGGGGGCCCCTACAATGAGCAGTTCTTC.

A note on this clonotype: At one of its ends the junction is not consistent with the germline gene, which may arise from a read error. The V call is TRBV7-9, the J call TRBJ1-1; D uncertain. This CDR3 is 15 amino acids long. Germline-derived CDR1 and CDR2 are SEHNR and FQNEAQ (reference sequence). As DNA, the CDR3 is TGTGCCAGCAGCTTAGTCCAGGCCACGGGAACTGAAACTTTCTTT. It codes for CASSLVQATGTETFF.

This clonotype was recorded at least ten times. The chain is built from TRBV5-1 and TRBJ2-1; D unclear. Deletions cut 2 bases from V and 7 bases from J, with 13 bases between. This CDR3 has 14 residues. Germline V gene sequence: CDR1 SGHRS, CDR2 YFSETQ. CDR3 in amino acids: CASSFLTVLNEQFF. The CDR3 nucleotides are TGCGCCAGCAGCTTCTTAACTGTTCTAAATGAGCAGTTCTTC.

This clonotype was counted many times. V gene TRBV20-1 combines with J gene TRBJ1-5; TRBD1 might be the D (6 bases). V lost 0 bases to trimming and J lost 7 bases, with 19 bases between them. The CDR3 length is 16 residues. Germline CDR1 DFQATT, CDR2 SNEGSKA (reference sequence). The CDR3 coding sequence is TGCAGTGCTAGAGATCTAGTAGGGGGGCGCATCCAGCCCCAGCATTTT. Translation gives CSARDLVGGRIQPQHF.

This clonotype was seen at least ten times. The chain combines TRBV5-4 with TRBJ2-3; D perhaps matches TRBD1 (5 bases). Per germline, CDR1 SGHNT and CDR2 YYREEE (reference sequence). V dropped 0 bases and J dropped 2 bases, with 16 bases sitting between them. This CDR3 contains 17 residues. CDR3 amino acids: CASSLEVWGSSTDTQYF. CDR3 bases: TGTGCCAGCAGCTTGGAGGTCTGGGGCAGCTCCACAGATACGCAGTATTTT. The full variable domain, completed using reference TRBV5-4 and TRBJ2-3, is ETGVTQSPTHLIKTRGQQVTLRCSSQSGHNTVSWYQQALGQGPQFIFQYYREEENGRGNFPPRFSGLQFPNYSSELNVNALELDDSALYLCASSLEVWGSSTDTQYFGPGTRLTVL.

The chain uses TRBV4-1 and TRBJ2-6, with 9 bases lining up with TRBD1. This CDR3 is built from 18 residues. Germline values: CDR1 MGHRA, CDR2 YSYEKL. V lost 0 bases, J lost 2 bases, and 5 bases stayed unmatched. The CDR3 loop is CASSQEGTGLTGANVLTF. The CDR3 bases are TGCGCCAGCAGCCAAGAAGGGACAGGGCTTACTGGGGCCAACGTCCTGACTTTC.

This clonotype came up many times. V gene TRBV2 combines with J gene TRBJ2-3, with TRBD1 matching 10 bases. The germline V gene encodes CDR1 SNHLY and CDR2 FYNNEI. J lost 7 bases, V lost 7 bases, and 5 bases had no gene match. The CDR3 loop spans 13 amino acids. CDR3 protein: CASTGQGLNTQYF. The CDR3 DNA reads as TGTGCCAGCACGGGACAGGGGTTGAATACGCAGTATTTT.

This clonotype was observed a few times. This may come from a read error, since a much larger clone is one base off. This chain joins TRBV6-1 and TRBJ2-7, with TRBD1 matching over 8 bases. Germline loops: CDR1 MNHNS, CDR2 SASEGT. The junction had 4 bases not matched to a gene; V was cut back by 7 bases and J by 2 bases. This CDR3 is 13 amino acids long. CDR3 region: CASTQTGAYEQYF. The CDR3 coding sequence is TGTGCCAGCACCCAGACAGGGGCCTACGAGCAGTACTTC.

Ten or more counts support this clonotype. The chain combines TRBV7-9 with TRBJ2-7; possibly TRBD2 for D (5 bases). V lost 1 base and J lost 0, with 13 bases in between. Germline CDR1 reads SEHNR; CDR2 reads FQNEAQ (reference sequence). The CDR3 totals 16 residues. The CDR3 DNA reads as TGTGCCAGCAGCTTAGAGTCGGGGTCGAACTCCTACGAGCAGTACTTC. Its protein product is CASSLESGSNSYEQYF.

Comments on this clonotype: A read error is possible here, since a much larger clone lies one base away. The rearrangement uses TRBV19 and TRBJ2-1; 13 bases match TRBD2. V lost 7 bases to trimming and J lost 5 bases; unmatched junction nucleotides: 5. Germline V gives CDR1 LNHDA, CDR2 SQIVND (reference sequence). This CDR3 region has 15 residues. The CDR3 nucleotides read TGTGCCAGTATGAGGACTAGCGGGGGTCACAATGAGCAGTTCTTC. Amino acids: CASMRTSGGHNEQFF.

This clonotype occurred many times. The chain recombines TRBV2 with TRBJ1-1; D gene ambiguous. The length of the CDR3 is 13 residues. Per the germline V gene, CDR1 is SNHLY and CDR2 is FYNNEI. V lost 1 base and J lost 0, with 3 bases in between. CDR3 protein: CASSEGLNTEAFF. The CDR3, as DNA: TGTGCCAGCAGTGAAGGTTTGAACACTGAAGCTTTCTTT.

The sample holds a few counts of this clonotype. The V and J genes are TRBV6-5 and TRBJ1-3, with a possible D match to TRBD1 (5 bases). The CDR3 extends over 15 amino acids. Deletions cut 5 bases from V and 1 base from J, with 12 bases between. The germline CDR1 and CDR2 sequences are MNHEY and SVGAGI. CDR3 residues: CASSAGRTSGNTIYF. CDR3 coding DNA: TGTGCCAGCAGTGCTGGACGGACATCTGGAAACACCATATATTTT.